Following are 28 T cell receptor beta chains from one sample sequenced in a study of breast tumors, draining lymph nodes, adjacent tissues. From the multiplex PCR reads, TCRdb called clonotypes with MiXCR, one entry per CDR3 protein. This sample has under 80,000 distinct CDR3 sequences, with roughly two fifths found just once. The sequencing input was breast tumor tissue. These receptors were collected from a female donor with breast cancer. Some clones in this sample may be carry-over from other donors' samples.

CDR3 in amino acids: CSARTGGSSGNTF. CDR3 sequence (DNA): TGCAGTGCTCGGACAGGGGGGAGCTCTGGAAACACCTTC. J is TRBJ1-2 and V is TRBV20-1; 10 nucleotides agree with TRBD1. Germline CDR1 is DFQATT and CDR2 is SNEGSKA (reference sequence). CDR3 length equals 13 residues. Trimming cost V 5 bases and J 12 bases; bases outside gene matches: 12.

A note on this clonotype: This may come from a read error, since a much larger clone is one base off. The rearrangement uses TRBV5-4 and TRBJ2-1; D not certain. The CDR3 runs 17 residues. V was pared by 5 bases and J by 0 bases, with 18 bases between. Per the germline V gene, CDR1 is SGHNT and CDR2 is YYREEE (reference sequence). The CDR3 region has the DNA TGTGCCAGCAGGCATTCCTTGGCGCGGAGCTCCTACAATGAGCAGTTCTTC. Its translation: CASRHSLARSSYNEQFF.

The chain joins TRBV7-6 to TRBJ2-1; TRBD2 agrees at 10 bases. This CDR3 comprises 17 residues. Trimming at V came to 1 base and at J to 7 bases, leaving 10 bases not matched to a gene. The germline CDR1 and CDR2 sequences are SGHVS and FNYEAQ. CDR3 DNA: TGTGCCAGCAGCTTAGGGGGGCTCAGCGGGGGGGTTAATGAGCAGTTCTTC. This sequence encodes CASSLGGLSGGVNEQFF.

The chain is built from TRBV5-1 and TRBJ2-6; perhaps TRBD1 as D (6 bases). Germline V gene lookup returns CDR1 SGHRS and CDR2 YFSETQ. V shed 4 bases and J shed 4 bases, with 9 bases lying between them. CDR3 length equals 14 residues. CDR3: CASSIGQGANVLTF. CDR3 coding DNA: TGCGCCAGCAGCATAGGACAGGGGGCCAACGTCCTGACTTTC.

This clonotype was counted many times. This chain joins TRBV6-1 and TRBJ1-5, with D uncertain. CDR1 and CDR2 (germline): MNHNS, SASEGT. V was pared by 6 bases and J by 4 bases, with 16 bases between. CDR3 size: 15 residues. Written as DNA, the CDR3 is TGTGCCAGCAGAGGCGAAGGCGGACCGAATCAGCCCCAGCATTTT. The encoded protein is CASRGEGGPNQPQHF.

This clonotype has at least ten counts. The J gene is TRBJ2-3, the V gene TRBV7-8; 8 bases match TRBD2. Trimming at V came to 1 base and at J to 6 bases, leaving 9 bases not matched to a gene. The germline CDR1 and CDR2 sequences are SGHVS and FQNEAQ. This CDR3 has 16 residues. CDR3 residues: CASSLVRGGGFDTQYF. In nucleotides, the CDR3 is TGTGCCAGCAGCTTAGTCCGGGGGGGGGGTTTTGATACGCAGTATTTT. The full variable domain, its missing parts supplied by reference TRBV7-8 and TRBJ2-3, is GAGVSQSPRYKVAKRGQDVALRCDPISGHVSLFWYQQALGQGPEFLTYFQNEAQLDKSGLPSDRFFAERPEGSVSTLKIQRTQQEDSAVYLCASSLVRGGGFDTQYFGPGTRLTVL.

A word on this clonotype: A read error is possible here, since a much larger clone lies one base away. This chain joins TRBV3-1 and TRBJ1-2; D might be TRBD1 (5 bases). This CDR3 has 14 amino acids. Per the germline V gene, CDR1 is LGHDT and CDR2 is YNNKEL (reference sequence). The chain's CDR3 is CAGSQGPEGAGYTF. CDR3 DNA: TGTGCCGGCAGCCAGGGACCCGAGGGAGCTGGCTACACCTTC.

This clonotype was observed at least ten times. The chain uses TRBV20-1 and TRBJ2-3, with 8 bases identical to TRBD2. Germline lookup yields CDR1 DFQATT and CDR2 SNEGSKA (reference sequence). V was pared by 5 bases and J by 2 bases, with 9 bases of the junction left unmatched. This CDR3 spans 15 amino acids. The CDR3 DNA sequence: TGCAGTGCTGGGCCGGGGGGGGGGCCCACAGATACGCAGTATTTT. This sequence encodes CSAGPGGGPTDTQYF.

This clonotype came up many times. The chain carries TRBV6-6 and TRBJ2-1; D tentatively reads TRBD1 or TRBD2 (5 bases each). V gave up 6 bases and J gave up 5 bases, with 26 bases separating them. CDR1 MNHNY and CDR2 SVGAGI come from the germline V gene (reference sequence). This CDR3 is 18 amino acids long. The CDR3 is CASSPSPGRTDPNNEQFF. As DNA, the CDR3 is TGTGCCAGCAGCCCCTCACCGGGGCGGACGGACCCAAACAATGAGCAGTTCTTC.

In its sample, this clonotype was seen many times. The V and J genes are TRBV19 and TRBJ1-6, with 7 bases matching TRBD1. V lost 6 bases, J lost 2 bases, and 7 bases stayed unmatched. Looked up from germline, CDR1 is LNHDA and CDR2 is SQIVND (reference sequence). CDR3 length: 16 amino acids. DNA of the CDR3: TGTGCCAGTAGGACTCAGGGGGTCCCCTATAATTCACCCCTCCACTTT. It codes for CASRTQGVPYNSPLHF. The full variable domain, in which reference TRBV19 and TRBJ1-6 provide the parts outside the CDR3, is DGGITQSPKYLFRKEGQNVTLSCEQNLNHDAMYWYRQDPGQGLRLIYYSQIVNDFQKGDIAEGYSVSREKKESFPLTVTSAQKNPTAFYLCASRTQGVPYNSPLHFGNGTRLTVT.

The chain uses TRBV5-1 and TRBJ1-2; D is unresolved. The CDR3 consists of 13 residues. Germline loops: CDR1 SGHRS, CDR2 YFSETQ. V was clipped by 0 bases and J by 4 bases, with 7 bases between them. CDR3 region: CASSLGHTYGYTF. The CDR3 region has the DNA TGCGCCAGCAGCTTGGGTCACACCTATGGCTACACCTTC.

This clonotype was counted ten times or more. The chain recombines TRBV29-1 with TRBJ1-3; 8 bases agree with TRBD1. Losses at the gene ends were 3 bases for V and 3 bases for J; bases not matched to a gene: 4. The CDR3 sequence is 14 residues long. Per germline, CDR1 SQVTM and CDR2 ANQGSEA. As DNA, the CDR3 is TGCAGCGTTGATTGGACAGGGCATGGAAACACCATATATTTT. Protein sequence: CSVDWTGHGNTIYF.

This clonotype was seen at least ten times. The chain recombines TRBV6-1 with TRBJ2-7; D is possibly TRBD1 (6 bases). Germline lookup yields CDR1 MNHNS and CDR2 SASEGT. This CDR3 has 14 residues. Trimming shortened V by 8 bases and J by 6 bases, and 20 bases separated the two germline ends. The CDR3: CASALQGSLSEQYF. The CDR3 DNA sequence: TGTGCCAGCGCTTTACAGGGAAGTCTCTCCGAGCAGTACTTC.

For this clonotype: A much larger clone lies a single base off, so this may be a read error. The CDR3 sequence: CASSQGGEPRNEQFF. The CDR3 DNA reads TGTGCCAGCAGCCAAGGCGGGGAGCCTAGAAATGAGCAGTTCTTC. The rearrangement uses TRBV3-1 and TRBJ2-1; D may be TRBD2 (6 bases). Germline values: CDR1 LGHDT, CDR2 YNNKEL (reference sequence). V shed 1 base and J shed 7 bases, with 14 bases lying between them. This CDR3 is built from 15 residues.

In its sample, this clonotype was seen many times. The chain recombines TRBV11-3 with TRBJ2-7, with D possibly TRBD2 on 5 matching bases. The CDR3 spans 12 residues. Trimming removed 7 bases at V and 2 bases at J, with 9 bases between. Germline V gene sequence: CDR1 SGHNT, CDR2 YENEEA. Here the CDR3 reads CASIGETYEQYF. In nucleotides, the CDR3 is TGTGCCAGCATCGGGGAGACCTACGAGCAGTACTTC. Complete variable domain (other parts from reference TRBV11-3 and TRBJ2-7): EAGVVQSPRYKIIEKKQPVAFWCNPISGHNTLYWYLQNLGQGPELLIRYENEEAVDDSQLPKDRFSAERLKGVDSTLKIQPAELGDSAVYLCASIGETYEQYFGPGTRLTVT.

This clonotype was seen repeatedly, ten times or more. The chain links TRBV7-2 to TRBJ1-4; weak D call: TRBD1 (6 bases). Trimming cost V 5 bases and J 6 bases, with 10 bases left between them. CDR3 length equals 13 residues. Germline assignment: CDR1 SGHTA and CDR2 FQGNSA. CDR3 sequence reads: CASSTYRDEKLFF. In DNA, the CDR3 is TGTGCCAGCAGCACATACAGGGATGAAAAACTGTTTTTT.

The chain recombines TRBV19 with TRBJ1-5, with 9 bases aligning to TRBD1. CDR1 is LNHDA and CDR2 is SQIVND in the germline V gene (reference sequence). CDR3 length: 22 residues. V shed 6 bases and J 3 bases; nucleotides not matched to a gene: 27. DNA for the CDR3: TGTGCCAGTAGACCCGCCGGGACAGGGAGGGCAGGGGGTAGGGTAGCCAATCAGCCCCAGCATTTT. As protein: CASRPAGTGRAGGRVANQPQHF. Filled out from reference TRBV19 and TRBJ1-5, the complete variable domain reads DGGITQSPKYLFRKEGQNVTLSCEQNLNHDAMYWYRQDPGQGLRLIYYSQIVNDFQKGDIAEGYSVSREKKESFPLTVTSAQKNPTAFYLCASRPAGTGRAGGRVANQPQHFGDGTRLSIL.

This clonotype was seen at least ten times. This chain connects TRBV5-1 to TRBJ2-5; a weak D match, TRBD1 (5 bases). V was pared by 0 bases and J by 1 base, with 13 bases between. CDR1 and CDR2 from the germline V gene are SGHRS and YFSETQ. The CDR3 loop spans 16 amino acids. DNA of the CDR3: TGCGCCAGCAGCTTGGCCCCGCCAGGGATCCAAGAGACCCAGTACTTC. Translated: CASSLAPPGIQETQYF.

This rearrangement joins TRBV12-5 to TRBJ1-1; 9 nucleotides agree with TRBD1. Germline CDR1 LGHNT, CDR2 FRNRAP. The V gene end was trimmed by 5 bases and the J gene end by 8 bases; junction bases not matched to a gene: 3. The CDR3 length is 12 residues. The DNA of the CDR3 is TGTGCTAGTGGTATAGGACAGGGGGAAGCTTTCTTT. This encodes CASGIGQGEAFF.

By frequency in the sample, this clonotype is medium-sized. The CDR3 DNA follows: TGTGCCAGCAGCTTACCGACTAGCGGGTCTGCCTACGAGCAGTACTTC. Translating gives CASSLPTSGSAYEQYF. This chain joins TRBV7-9 and TRBJ2-7; 10 positions match TRBD2. The CDR3 spans 16 residues. The V and J ends lost 2 bases and 2 bases, in that order; junction bases with no gene match: 6. Germline V gene data show CDR1 as SEHNR and CDR2 as FQNEAQ (reference sequence).

This clonotype was observed many times. The chain uses TRBV20-1 and TRBJ2-3; 16 bases line up with TRBD2. V trimming: 6 bases; J trimming: 2 bases; junction bases outside the gene matches: 8. The CDR3 runs 17 residues. Germline V gene lookup returns CDR1 DFQATT and CDR2 SNEGSKA (reference sequence). The CDR3 sequence is CSAAGTSGGGYTDTQYF. For the CDR3, the DNA is TGCAGTGCAGCGGGGACTAGCGGGGGGGGTTACACAGATACGCAGTATTTT.

This clonotype was seen repeatedly, ten times or more. This rearrangement joins TRBV20-1 to TRBJ2-2; D remains ambiguous. There are 13 residues in the CDR3. With 3 bases removed from V and 2 bases from J, the gap between germline ends came to 7 bases. Germline V gene lookup returns CDR1 DFQATT and CDR2 SNEGSKA (reference sequence). As DNA, the CDR3 is TGCAGTGCTAGCGAAATAAACACCGGGGAGCTGTTTTTT. Translated, it gives CSASEINTGELFF.

The rearrangement joins TRBV7-9 to TRBJ1-4, with D unclear. Germline V CDR1 and CDR2: SEHNR, FQNEAQ (reference sequence). The ends were cut back, 6 bases at V and 1 base at J, with 9 bases in the middle. The CDR3 length is 14 residues. The CDR3 sequence is CASRLPGTNEKLFF. The CDR3 nucleotides are TGTGCCAGCAGGTTACCGGGAACTAATGAAAAACTGTTTTTT.

This clonotype was counted a few times. This chain joins TRBV19 and TRBJ1-5; D gene ambiguous. The CDR3 is made up of 14 amino acids. Germline assignment: CDR1 LNHDA and CDR2 SQIVND (reference sequence). Trimming removed 5 bases at V and 6 bases at J, with 14 bases between. CDR3: CASSHRGFGQPQHF. The DNA for the CDR3 is TGTGCCAGTAGTCACCGTGGTTTTGGTCAGCCCCAGCATTTT.

At least ten counts were recorded for this clonotype. The V gene is TRBV12-3 or TRBV12-4, the J gene TRBJ1-2; no reliable D call. The CDR3 extends over 12 amino acids. V lost 2 bases, J lost 2 bases, and 3 bases lay in between. In DNA, the CDR3 is TGTGCCAGCAGTTTAACAAACTATGGCTACACCTTC. It specifies CASSLTNYGYTF.

This clonotype was observed many times. This chain connects TRBV20-1 to TRBJ1-6; 10 nucleotides match TRBD1. The trim removed 7 bases at V and 3 bases at J, leaving 6 bases unmatched. This CDR3 has 15 amino acids. Germline V gives CDR1 DFQATT, CDR2 SNEGSKA (reference sequence). The CDR3 DNA sequence: TGCAGTGTCCAGACAGGGGGCGGCTATAATTCACCCCTCCACTTT. It translates to CSVQTGGGYNSPLHF.

As concerns this clonotype: An end of the junction does not agree with germline; a read error may underlie this. The rearrangement joins TRBV5-1 to TRBJ1-4, with TRBD1 identical over 7 bases. Germline V gene sequence: CDR1 SGHRS, CDR2 YFSETQ. The CDR3 consists of 15 residues. CDR3 sequence (DNA): TGTGCCAGCAGCTTAGGGACAGTGGCTAATGAAAAACTGTTTTTT. Protein product: CASSLGTVANEKLFF.

At least ten counts were recorded for this clonotype. The chain links TRBV12-3 or TRBV12-4 to TRBJ1-2; tentatively, D is TRBD1 (6 bases). The CDR3 contains 14 residues. V lost 6 bases, J lost 4 bases, and 15 bases lay in between. Here the CDR3 reads CASRSTGIGYGYTF. The CDR3 coding sequence is TGTGCCAGCAGGTCGACAGGTATCGGCTATGGCTACACCTTC.